One and the same sample provided the 4 T cell receptor beta chains below, sequenced in a study of beta chain features in type 1 diabetes. Investigators reverse transcribed all isolated RNA, so they sequenced expressed TCRB transcripts. This table comes from immunoSEQ multiplex PCR, and its TCRdb copy is limited to in-frame clones, with some not included. The sample holds 300,000 to 400,000 clones, around 7.6% seen once. Input material: central memory CD4+ T cells from blood. These receptors originate from a woman between 18 and 29 years old in good health.

This clone has more than one count but fewer than ten. This chain uses TRBV4-3 with TRBJ2-1, with no clear D. Germline assignment: CDR1 LGHNA and CDR2 YSLEER. V was cut by 4 bases and J by 9 bases, with 19 bases left in between. The CDR3 has 15 amino acids. The CDR3 here is CASSLEKKGAGEQFF. The CDR3 region has the DNA TGCGCCAGCAGCCTCGAAAAAAAAGGCGCTGGTGAGCAGTTCTTC.

The table lists this clone with many counts. The chain uses TRBV2 and TRBJ2-7, with TRBD2 as a possible D gene (5 bases). V was trimmed by 0 bases and J by 9 bases, leaving 15 bases between them. The CDR3 spans 14 residues. Germline V gene lookup returns CDR1 SNHLY and CDR2 FYNNEI. The CDR3 sequence: CASSEALGDPRQYF. In nucleotides, the CDR3 is TGTGCCAGCAGTGAAGCGCTCGGGGATCCACGGCAGTACTTC.

This clone was counted between two and nine times. The chain couples TRBV5-1 to TRBJ2-4, with 7 positions matching TRBD2. V lost 4 bases, J lost 1 base, and 8 bases stayed unmatched. The germline CDR1 and CDR2 sequences are SGHRS and YFSETQ. This CDR3 contains 16 residues. CDR3 region: CASSHGGGSAKNIQYF. The CDR3 nucleotides read TGCGCCAGCAGCCACGGGGGAGGGTCGGCCAAAAACATTCAGTACTTC.

This clone occurred many times. The J gene is TRBJ1-3, the V gene TRBV28; 7 nucleotides match TRBD1. This CDR3 spans 13 amino acids. Germline V lookup: CDR1 MDHEN, CDR2 SYDVKM. The V and J ends lost 6 bases and 4 bases, in that order; junction bases with no gene match: 3. The CDR3 nucleotides read TGTGCCAGCAGCACAGGGGTGGGAAACACCATATATTTT. Its translation is CASSTGVGNTIYF.